The 5 T cell receptor beta chains listed next were all sequenced from one sample in a study of cytomegalovirus exposure and HLA in healthy donors. PCR was performed using 60 Vbeta and 13 Jbeta primers. Profiled with immunoSEQ multiplex PCR; TCRdb holds only in-frame clones, not every one. This repertoire shows 150,000 to 200,000 clones, about four fifths found once; its top ten account for approximately 0.99%. Source material: PBMCs. The source is a woman aged 40 to 50 in good health and CMV-seronegative.

This chain links TRBV19 with TRBJ1-2; 8 positions agree with TRBD1. V was pared by 5 bases and J by 7 bases, with 12 bases of the junction left unmatched. Germline loops: CDR1 LNHDA, CDR2 SQIVND (reference sequence). CDR3 length: 15 amino acids. The CDR3 protein is CASSLQGAGHSGYTF. The DNA for the CDR3 is TGTGCCAGTAGTCTTCAGGGGGCGGGTCATTCTGGCTACACCTTC.

The rearrangement links TRBV7-2 to TRBJ1-2; TRBD1 agrees at 8 bases. The CDR3 spans 16 residues. V trimming: 0 bases; J trimming: 3 bases; junction bases outside the gene matches: 6. Germline V lookup: CDR1 SGHTA, CDR2 FQGNSA. The CDR3 loop reads CASSLARTGWDYGYTF. The CDR3 DNA follows: TGTGCCAGCAGCTTAGCGAGGACAGGGTGGGACTATGGCTACACCTTC.

The chain couples TRBV29-1 to TRBJ2-3; D not certain. The CDR3 runs 12 residues. Germline V gene sequence: CDR1 SQVTM, CDR2 ANQGSEA. V lost 7 bases to trimming and J lost 2 bases, with 10 bases between them. The CDR3 sequence: CSDGQSTDTQYF. The CDR3 DNA reads TGCAGCGATGGCCAGTCCACAGATACGCAGTATTTT.

The rearrangement joins TRBV15 to TRBJ2-1; 10 bases align to TRBD2. There are 14 residues in the CDR3. The V and J ends lost 0 bases and 14 bases, in that order; junction bases with no gene match: 7. The germline V gene encodes CDR1 LNHNV and CDR2 YYDKDF (reference sequence). The CDR3 region is CATSRDRTSGKEFF. CDR3 DNA sequence: TGTGCCACCAGCAGAGATCGAACTAGCGGGAAGGAGTTCTTC.

This rearrangement joins TRBV19 to TRBJ2-7, with a weak D call TRBD2 (6 bases). From germline, CDR1 is LNHDA and CDR2 SQIVND (reference sequence). This CDR3 comprises 18 residues. V lost 4 bases and J 2 bases, leaving 24 bases between the germline ends. The DNA for the CDR3 is TGTGCCAGTAGTAAGACCCCGGGTAGCGGAGCTACCACCTACGAGCAGTACTTC. Its protein is CASSKTPGSGATTYEQYF.